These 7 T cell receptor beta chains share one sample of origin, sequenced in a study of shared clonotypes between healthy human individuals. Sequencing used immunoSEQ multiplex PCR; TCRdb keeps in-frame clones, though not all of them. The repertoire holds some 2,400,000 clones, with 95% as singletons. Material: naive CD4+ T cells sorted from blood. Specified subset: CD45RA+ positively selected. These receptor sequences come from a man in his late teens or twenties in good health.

The CDR3 DNA sequence: TGTGCCAGCAGCCGAAAGGGGGAGTCTTTCTTT. Protein product: CASSRKGESFF. The V call is TRBV5-4, the J call TRBJ1-1; a weak D match, TRBD1 (6 bases). Looked up from germline, CDR1 is SGHNT and CDR2 is YYREEE (reference sequence). This CDR3 is built from 11 residues. V lost 4 bases and J lost 12, with 13 bases in between. Full variable domain (rest looked up from reference TRBV5-4 and TRBJ1-1): ETGVTQSPTHLIKTRGQQVTLRCSSQSGHNTVSWYQQALGQGPQFIFQYYREEENGRGNFPPRFSGLQFPNYSSELNVNALELDDSALYLCASSRKGESFFGQGTRLTVV.

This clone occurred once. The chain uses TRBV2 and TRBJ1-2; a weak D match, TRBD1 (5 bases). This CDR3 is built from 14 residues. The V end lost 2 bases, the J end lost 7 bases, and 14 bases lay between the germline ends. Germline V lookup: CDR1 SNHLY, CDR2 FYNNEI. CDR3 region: CASSETWGGTGYTF. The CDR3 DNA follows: TGTGCCAGCAGTGAAACGTGGGGAGGGACTGGCTACACCTTC. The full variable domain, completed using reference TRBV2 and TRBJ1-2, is EPEVTQTPSHQVTQMGQEVILRCVPISNHLYFYWYRQILGQKVEFLVSFYNNEISEKSEIFDDQFSVERPDGSNFTLKIRSTKLEDSAMYFCASSETWGGTGYTFGSGTRLTVV.

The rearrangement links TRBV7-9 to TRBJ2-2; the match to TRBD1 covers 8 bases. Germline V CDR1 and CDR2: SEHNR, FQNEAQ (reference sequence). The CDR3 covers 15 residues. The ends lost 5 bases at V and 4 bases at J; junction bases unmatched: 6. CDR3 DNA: TGTGCCAGCAGCCAAGGACAGGGAGGCACCGGGGAGCTGTTTTTT. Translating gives CASSQGQGGTGELFF.

The CDR3 nucleotides read TGTGCCAGCAGCTCGCGACAGGGCCGGGACACTGAAGCTTTCTTT. Amino acids: CASSSRQGRDTEAFF. The chain has TRBV11-2 and TRBJ1-1; 7 nucleotides line up with TRBD1. This CDR3 spans 15 amino acids. The V segment lost 4 bases and the J segment 3 bases; nucleotides outside the gene matches: 8. Looked up from germline, CDR1 is SGHAT and CDR2 is FQNNGV.

The CDR3 is CASSLKPGHFEKLFF. DNA for the CDR3: TGTGCCAGCAGTTTAAAACCGGGACATTTCGAAAAACTGTTTTTT. The gene calls are TRBV5-4 and TRBJ1-4; D may be TRBD1 (6 bases). The V end lost 5 bases, the J end lost 8 bases, and 19 bases lay between the germline ends. Germline CDR1 SGHNT, CDR2 YYREEE (reference sequence). This CDR3 spans 15 amino acids.

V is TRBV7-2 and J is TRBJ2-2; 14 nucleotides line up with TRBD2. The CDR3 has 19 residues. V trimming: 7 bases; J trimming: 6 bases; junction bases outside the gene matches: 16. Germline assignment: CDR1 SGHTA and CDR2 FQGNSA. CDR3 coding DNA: TGTGCCAGCATCCAATTCAGGACTAGCGGGAGGATCCATGCCGGGGAGCTGTTTTTT. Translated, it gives CASIQFRTSGRIHAGELFF. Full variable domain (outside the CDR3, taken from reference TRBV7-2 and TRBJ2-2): GAGVSQSPSNKVTEKGKDVELRCDPISGHTALYWYRQSLGQGLEFLIYFQGNSAPDKSGLPSDRFSAERTGGSVSTLTIQRTQQEDSAVYLCASIQFRTSGRIHAGELFFGEGSRLTVL.

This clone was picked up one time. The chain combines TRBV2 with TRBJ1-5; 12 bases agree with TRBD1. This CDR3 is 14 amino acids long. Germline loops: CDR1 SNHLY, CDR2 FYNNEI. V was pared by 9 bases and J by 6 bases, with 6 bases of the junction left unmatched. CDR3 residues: CARSGTGGGQPQHF. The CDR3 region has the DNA TGTGCCAGGTCCGGGACAGGGGGCGGTCAGCCCCAGCATTTT. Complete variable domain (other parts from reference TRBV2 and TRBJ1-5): EPEVTQTPSHQVTQMGQEVILRCVPISNHLYFYWYRQILGQKVEFLVSFYNNEISEKSEIFDDQFSVERPDGSNFTLKIRSTKLEDSAMYFCARSGTGGGQPQHFGDGTRLSIL.